This T cell receptor beta chain emerged from a study of regulatory T cells in long-lasting Graves disease. Notes on the study in general: Persistent disease exhibited a predilection for TRBV28, TRBJ1-2 and TRBJ2-5. Persistent Graves' patients showed less TCR diversity than newly diagnosed ones.

As concerns this clonotype: Its matching antigen is unknown. This may be a read error: a much more frequent sequence differs by one nucleotide.

The CDR3 totals 14 residues. V dropped 6 bases and J dropped 8; count of bases not matched to a gene: 10. CDR1 MDHEN and CDR2 SYDVKM come from the germline V gene. Time point denoted: persistent/refractory GD, antithyroid drugs over 5 years with positive TRAb. From PBMCs, RNA was extracted and then used to make the TCR library. Patients of an endocrinology department in Xi'an, China, were included. According to the study, TCR beta libraries were built with iRepertoire HTBI primers and CDR3-region Arm-PCR. Authors' methods: Gene usage covered approximately 60 TRBV and roughly 14 TRBJ segments. TCRdb used MiXCR to reprocess the multiplex PCR reads, holding one entry per CDR3 protein. What appears here as the V and J calls and clone size reflects TCRdb's work, not the paper's. The data hold around 400,000 distinct CDR3 sequences, with 23% observed a single time.

The sample here was peripheral blood mononuclear cells (PBMCs), taken when the disease was refractory, from a patient treated with antithyroid drugs. V and J are TRBV28 and TRBJ1-2, with TRBD1 identical over 9 bases. The clonotype was recovered from a female donor with Graves disease. The DNA for the CDR3 is TGTGCCAGCAGCCCCGAGACAGGGGGATGGGGCTACACCTTC. Protein sequence: CASSPETGGWGYTF.